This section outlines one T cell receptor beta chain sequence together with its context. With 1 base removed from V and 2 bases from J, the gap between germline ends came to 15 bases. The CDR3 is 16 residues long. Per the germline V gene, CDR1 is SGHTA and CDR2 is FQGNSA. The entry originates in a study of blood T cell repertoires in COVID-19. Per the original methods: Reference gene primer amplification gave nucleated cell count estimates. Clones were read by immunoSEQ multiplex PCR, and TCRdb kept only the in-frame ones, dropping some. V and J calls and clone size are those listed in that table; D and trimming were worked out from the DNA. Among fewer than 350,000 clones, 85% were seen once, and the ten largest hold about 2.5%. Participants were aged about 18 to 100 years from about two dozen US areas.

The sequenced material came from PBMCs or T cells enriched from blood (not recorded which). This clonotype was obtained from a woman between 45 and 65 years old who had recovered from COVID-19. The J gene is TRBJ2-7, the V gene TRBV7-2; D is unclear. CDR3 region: CASSLGSRGRTYEQYF. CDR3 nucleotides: TGTGCCAGCAGCTTAGGTTCGAGAGGCCGAACCTACGAGCAGTACTTC.